These 17 T cell receptor beta chains were sequenced from one sample in a study of shared clonotypes between healthy human individuals. TCRdb's table, derived via immunoSEQ multiplex PCR, lists solely in-frame clones and lacks some. The sample records 950,000 to 1,200,000 clones, around 77% being singletons. Sequences were obtained from memory CD4+ T cells from PBMCs. As to subset: CD45RA-negative fraction. Receptors were obtained from a man aged 18 to 30 in good health. Some clones in this sample may be carry-over from other donors' samples.

This chain links TRBV19 with TRBJ2-1, with no clear D. CDR1 and CDR2 from the germline V gene are LNHDA and SQIVND (reference sequence). V shed 3 bases and J shed 2 bases, with 17 bases lying between them. This CDR3 has 17 amino acids. The CDR3 DNA sequence: TGTGCCAGTAGTATCAATCTCCAGCTTCGGGCCTACAATGAGCAGTTCTTC. Protein product: CASSINLQLRAYNEQFF. Combining the CDR3 with reference TRBV19 and TRBJ2-1 gives the whole variable domain DGGITQSPKYLFRKEGQNVTLSCEQNLNHDAMYWYRQDPGQGLRLIYYSQIVNDFQKGDIAEGYSVSREKKESFPLTVTSAQKNPTAFYLCASSINLQLRAYNEQFFGPGTRLTVL.

The J gene is TRBJ1-2, the V gene TRBV7-2; no clear D gene. CDR3 length: 15 amino acids. V dropped 3 bases and J dropped 3 bases, with 14 bases sitting between them. Germline V gene data show CDR1 as SGHTA and CDR2 as FQGNSA. The chain's CDR3 is CASSLAGTSYYGYTF. In DNA form, the CDR3 reads TGTGCCAGCAGCTTGGCTGGAACATCTTACTATGGCTACACCTTC.

The chain links TRBV30 to TRBJ2-2; possible D gene TRBD2, 6 bases. The CDR3 is 14 residues long. Germline V gene sequence: CDR1 GTSNPN, CDR2 SVGIG (reference sequence). V was trimmed by 3 bases and J by 2 bases, leaving 10 bases between them. The CDR3 coding sequence is TGTGCCTGGAGGATTGGGACTAACACCGGGGAGCTGTTTTTT. It codes for CAWRIGTNTGELFF.

The chain combines TRBV5-6 with TRBJ2-7, with 7 bases identical to TRBD1. CDR1 is SGHDT, CDR2 YYEEEE, per germline. V lost 3 bases and J lost 0; bases outside the gene matches: 9. The CDR3 is made up of 16 amino acids. For the CDR3, the DNA is TGTGCCAGCAGCTCCCCCGACAGGGCGAGCTCCTACGAGCAGTACTTC. As protein: CASSSPDRASSYEQYF.

The J gene is TRBJ2-3, the V gene TRBV10-3, with D perhaps being TRBD1 or TRBD2 (5 bases each). The CDR3 has 13 residues. Per the germline V gene, CDR1 is ENHRY and CDR2 is SYGVKD. The V end lost 8 bases, the J end lost 2 bases, and 11 bases lay between the germline ends. The CDR3 nucleotides are TGTGCCATCGGGGGTGGAATCACAGATACGCAGTATTTT. Translation gives CAIGGGITDTQYF.

The chain has TRBV5-5 and TRBJ2-6, with unresolved D. There are 15 residues in the CDR3. The germline V gene encodes CDR1 SGHKS and CDR2 YYEKEE (reference sequence). Trimming took 0 bases from V and 0 from J, leaving 4 bases between them. DNA for the CDR3: TGTGCCAGCAGCTTGGCCAGCTCTGGGGCCAACGTCCTGACTTTC. As protein: CASSLASSGANVLTF.

The chain uses TRBV2 and TRBJ2-1, with D perhaps matching TRBD1 or TRBD2 (6 bases each). This CDR3 spans 15 amino acids. Germline CDR1 SNHLY, CDR2 FYNNEI. V lost 4 bases to trimming and J lost 0 bases, with 10 bases between them. The CDR3 coding sequence is TGTGCCAGCAGTGGGGGGCGGGGCTCCTACAATGAGCAGTTCTTC. Translation gives CASSGGRGSYNEQFF.

The gene calls are TRBV5-6 and TRBJ1-2; D is possibly TRBD1 (5 bases). This CDR3 comprises 15 residues. Between the trimmed V and J ends, which lost 4 bases and 0 bases, there was a span of 13 bases. Germline V gives CDR1 SGHDT, CDR2 YYEEEE. Here the CDR3 DNA reads TGTGCCAGCAGCCCGGGGACGGGAACTAACTATGGCTACACCTTC. This gives the protein CASSPGTGTNYGYTF. Filled out from reference TRBV5-6 and TRBJ1-2, the complete variable domain reads DAGVTQSPTHLIKTRGQQVTLRCSPKSGHDTVSWYQQALGQGPQFIFQYYEEEERQRGNFPDRFSGHQFPNYSSELNVNALLLGDSALYLCASSPGTGTNYGYTFGSGTRLTVV.

The V and J genes are TRBV4-1 and TRBJ1-3; D is uncertain. Germline assignment: CDR1 MGHRA and CDR2 YSYEKL. V lost 4 bases and J lost 4, with 8 bases in between. This CDR3 region has 13 residues. In DNA form, the CDR3 reads TGCGCCAGCAGCCCCCAAAACGGAAACACCATATATTTT. Translation gives CASSPQNGNTIYF.

Concerning this clone: No DNA is shown, since the ends of the CDR3 on it are uncertain; the CDR3 is the one TCRdb lists. V usage is TRBV28 and J usage is TRBJ2-5. Germline assignment: CDR1 MDHEN and CDR2 SYDVKM. The CDR3 totals 14 residues, both ends included. The CDR3 spells CASSLSLHQETQYF.

This sequence joins TRBV9 and TRBJ2-3; 8 nucleotides line up with TRBD2. Trimming cost V 4 bases and J 9 bases; bases outside gene matches: 7. This CDR3 spans 13 amino acids. CDR1 SGDLS and CDR2 YYNGEE come from the germline V gene. CDR3 DNA: TGTGCCAGCAGCCCCCGGGGACTAGTCACGCAGTATTTT. This gives the protein CASSPRGLVTQYF.

The genes are TRBV7-2 and TRBJ2-3; D may be TRBD1 (6 bases). The CDR3 totals 15 residues. Per the germline V gene, CDR1 is SGHTA and CDR2 is FQGNSA. V was cut by 4 bases and J by 2 bases, with 13 bases left in between. The CDR3 loop is CASSSFRGNTDTQYF. The CDR3, as DNA: TGTGCCAGCAGCTCATTCAGGGGCAACACAGATACGCAGTATTTT.

This clone was seen more than once but under ten times. This chain joins TRBV10-2 and TRBJ2-3; 10 bases agree with TRBD2. Per the germline V gene, CDR1 is WSHSY and CDR2 is SAAADI. V gave up 7 bases and J gave up 7 bases; unmatched junction bases: 5. This CDR3 region has 13 residues. The CDR3 protein is CASKLAGDHTQYF. CDR3 DNA sequence: TGCGCCAGCAAGCTAGCGGGAGACCATACGCAGTATTTT.

Written as DNA, the CDR3 is TGCGCCAGCATGGACCCTGGTAGCGCAGATACGCAGTATTTT. Residues: CASMDPGSADTQYF. This chain uses TRBV5-1 with TRBJ2-3, with D perhaps matching TRBD2 (5 bases). The CDR3 extends over 14 amino acids. The V gene's germline CDR1 is SGHRS and CDR2 YFSETQ. V lost 6 bases to trimming and J lost 4 bases, with 15 bases between them.

The rearrangement links TRBV28 to TRBJ2-2; maybe TRBD2 (6 bases). Per the germline V gene, CDR1 is MDHEN and CDR2 is SYDVKM. Trimming removed 3 bases at V and 1 base at J, with 6 bases between. The CDR3 has 14 amino acids. In DNA, the CDR3 is TGTGCCAGCAGTTTCGGGGGGAACACCGGGGAGCTGTTTTTT. The encoded protein is CASSFGGNTGELFF.

Remarks on this clone: The same CDR3 arises from other DNA sequences in this sample as well. The chain uses TRBV18 and TRBJ2-1, with TRBD2 identical over 7 bases. With V trimmed by 0 bases and J by 7 bases, 0 bases remained unmatched. Germline V CDR1 and CDR2: KGHSH, LQKENI. CDR3 length: 13 residues. The CDR3 DNA sequence: TGTGCCAGCTCACCACCGGGACTAAATGAGCAGTTCTTC. Translated: CASSPPGLNEQFF.

This sequence joins TRBV4-3 and TRBJ2-7, with 9 nucleotides matching TRBD2. The V and J ends lost 0 bases and 7 bases, in that order; junction bases with no gene match: 10. The CDR3 sequence is 16 residues long. Germline loops: CDR1 LGHNA, CDR2 YSLEER. The CDR3 nucleotides read TGCGCCAGCAGCCAAGATCTGGGCGGGAGGGCGCGGGAGCAGTACTTC. Protein: CASSQDLGGRAREQYF.